This TCR beta chain was identified during a study of spatial heterogeneity in lung cancer. Looking at the study overall: TCR transcript counts in tumor regions correlated strongly with a T cell module score from matched bulk RNA-seq. Overall study findings and caveats: One measure, the expanded intratumoral alpha and beta TCR count, tracked tumor mutation counts.

MiXCR, applied by TCRdb to the 5' RACE reads, yields one record per CDR3 protein. The sample records about 5,600 distinct CDR3 sequences, approximately 7.5% being singletons. Noted time point: sample taken at primary tumor resection. A total of about 73 untreated early-stage non-small cell lung cancer patients served as donors. Unsorted whole RNA samples from tumor, nontumor lung or frozen PBMC were sequenced. This clonotype was recorded many times. What it binds is not known. V dropped 4 bases and J dropped 3 bases, with 19 bases sitting between them. CDR1 and CDR2 (germline): SGHDN, FVKESK. The CDR3 is made up of 16 amino acids.

The sample consisted of lung tumor tissue, taken at surgery. V is TRBV14 and J is TRBJ2-7; D is unresolved. The clonotype was recovered from a female donor with early-stage non-small cell lung cancer. CDR3 sequence: CASSRSDKSSYYEQYF. CDR3 DNA sequence: TGTGCCAGCAGCCGATCCGATAAATCCTCCTACTACGAGCAGTACTTC.